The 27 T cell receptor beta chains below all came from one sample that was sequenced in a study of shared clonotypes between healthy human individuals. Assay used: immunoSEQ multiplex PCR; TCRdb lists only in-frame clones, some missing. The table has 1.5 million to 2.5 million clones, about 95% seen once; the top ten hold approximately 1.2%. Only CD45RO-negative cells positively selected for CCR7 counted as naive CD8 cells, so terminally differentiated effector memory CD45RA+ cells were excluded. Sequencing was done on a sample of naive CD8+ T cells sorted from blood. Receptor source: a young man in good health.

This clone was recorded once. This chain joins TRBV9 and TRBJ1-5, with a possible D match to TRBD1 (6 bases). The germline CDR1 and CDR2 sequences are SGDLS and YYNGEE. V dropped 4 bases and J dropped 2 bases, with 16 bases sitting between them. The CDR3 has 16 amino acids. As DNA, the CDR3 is TGTGCCAGCAGCTCTCAGGAGGGGGTCGGCAATCAGCCCCAGCATTTT. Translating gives CASSSQEGVGNQPQHF.

The CDR3 sequence: CASSYGMEGGHEQYF. The CDR3 DNA follows: TGCGCCAGCAGCTATGGGATGGAGGGAGGGCACGAGCAGTACTTC. The rearrangement uses TRBV5-1 and TRBJ2-7; 7 nucleotides agree with TRBD2. Germline V CDR1 and CDR2: SGHRS, YFSETQ. V shed 3 bases and J 5 bases; nucleotides not matched to a gene: 11. The CDR3 sequence is 15 residues long. The full variable domain, completed using reference TRBV5-1 and TRBJ2-7, is KAGVTQTPRYLIKTRGQQVTLSCSPISGHRSVSWYQQTPGQGLQFLFEYFSETQRNKGNFPGRFSGRQFSNSRSEMNVSTLELGDSALYLCASSYGMEGGHEQYFGPGTRLTVT.

The CDR3 loop reads CASSDDGYSGNTIYF. The CDR3 nucleotides are TGTGCCAGTAGTGATGACGGCTACTCTGGAAACACCATATATTTT. This chain joins TRBV19 and TRBJ1-3, with unresolved D. Looked up from germline, CDR1 is LNHDA and CDR2 is SQIVND (reference sequence). V was trimmed by 5 bases and J by 0 bases, leaving 11 bases between them. This CDR3 has 15 amino acids.

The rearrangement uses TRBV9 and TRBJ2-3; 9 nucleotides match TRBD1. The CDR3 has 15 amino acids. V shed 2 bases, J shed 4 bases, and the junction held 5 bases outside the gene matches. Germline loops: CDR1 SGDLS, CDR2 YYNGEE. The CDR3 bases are TGTGCCAGCAGCGTCGGGACAGGGATGGCAGATACGCAGTATTTT. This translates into CASSVGTGMADTQYF.

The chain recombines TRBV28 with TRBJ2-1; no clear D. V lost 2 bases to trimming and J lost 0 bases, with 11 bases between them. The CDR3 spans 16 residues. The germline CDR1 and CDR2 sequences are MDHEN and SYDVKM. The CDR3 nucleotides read TGTGCCAGCAGTTTAACCCCGAAGAGCTCCTACAATGAGCAGTTCTTC. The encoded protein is CASSLTPKSSYNEQFF.

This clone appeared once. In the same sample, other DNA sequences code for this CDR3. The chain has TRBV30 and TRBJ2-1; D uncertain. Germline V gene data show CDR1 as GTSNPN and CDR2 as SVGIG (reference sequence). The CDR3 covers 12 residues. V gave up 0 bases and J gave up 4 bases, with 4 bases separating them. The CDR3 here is CAWSVGYNEQFF. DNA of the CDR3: TGTGCCTGGAGTGTTGGATACAATGAGCAGTTCTTC.

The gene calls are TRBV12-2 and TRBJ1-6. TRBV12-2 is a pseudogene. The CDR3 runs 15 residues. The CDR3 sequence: CASRLGQGGNSPLHF. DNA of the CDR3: TGTGCAAGTCGCTTAGGGCAGGGAGGGAATTCACCCCTCCACTTT.

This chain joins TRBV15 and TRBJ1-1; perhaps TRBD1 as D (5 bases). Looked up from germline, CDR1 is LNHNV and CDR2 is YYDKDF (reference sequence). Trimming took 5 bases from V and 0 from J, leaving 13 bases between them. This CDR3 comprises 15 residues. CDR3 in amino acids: CATSSLWGLNTEAFF. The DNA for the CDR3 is TGTGCCACCAGCTCTCTATGGGGGTTGAACACTGAAGCTTTCTTT.

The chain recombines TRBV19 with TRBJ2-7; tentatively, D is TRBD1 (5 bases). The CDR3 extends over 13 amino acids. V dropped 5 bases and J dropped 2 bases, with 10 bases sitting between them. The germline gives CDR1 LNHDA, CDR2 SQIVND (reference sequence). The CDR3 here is CASSWGTAYEQYF. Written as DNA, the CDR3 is TGTGCCAGTAGTTGGGGCACTGCCTACGAGCAGTACTTC.

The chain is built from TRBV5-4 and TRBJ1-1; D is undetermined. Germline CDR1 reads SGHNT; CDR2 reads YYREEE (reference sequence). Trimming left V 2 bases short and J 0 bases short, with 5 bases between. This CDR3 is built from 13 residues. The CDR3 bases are TGTGCCAGCAGCTTCGCCATGAACACTGAAGCTTTCTTT. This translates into CASSFAMNTEAFF. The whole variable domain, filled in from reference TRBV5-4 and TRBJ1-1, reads ETGVTQSPTHLIKTRGQQVTLRCSSQSGHNTVSWYQQALGQGPQFIFQYYREEENGRGNFPPRFSGLQFPNYSSELNVNALELDDSALYLCASSFAMNTEAFFGQGTRLTVV.

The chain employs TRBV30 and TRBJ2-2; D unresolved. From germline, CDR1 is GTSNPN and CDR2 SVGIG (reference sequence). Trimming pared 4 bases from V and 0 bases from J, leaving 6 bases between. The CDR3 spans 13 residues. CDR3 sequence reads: CAWTNPNTGELFF. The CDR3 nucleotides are TGTGCCTGGACCAATCCGAACACCGGGGAGCTGTTTTTT.

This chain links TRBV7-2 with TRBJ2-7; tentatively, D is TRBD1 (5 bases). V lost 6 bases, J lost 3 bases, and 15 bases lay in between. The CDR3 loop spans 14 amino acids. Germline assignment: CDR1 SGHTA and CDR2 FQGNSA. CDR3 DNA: TGTGCCAGCAGTCTCTTCGGAAGGGGCTACGAGCAGTACTTC. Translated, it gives CASSLFGRGYEQYF.

CDR3 nucleotide sequence: TGTGCCAGCAGCCCTGGGACAGGGGCAGGGGAGACCCAGTACTTC. This sequence encodes CASSPGTGAGETQYF. The chain carries TRBV7-6 and TRBJ2-5, with 10 bases matching TRBD1. The CDR3 has 15 amino acids. CDR1 and CDR2 from the germline V gene are SGHVS and FNYEAQ. J was trimmed by 5 bases and V by 5 bases; bases with no gene match: 8.

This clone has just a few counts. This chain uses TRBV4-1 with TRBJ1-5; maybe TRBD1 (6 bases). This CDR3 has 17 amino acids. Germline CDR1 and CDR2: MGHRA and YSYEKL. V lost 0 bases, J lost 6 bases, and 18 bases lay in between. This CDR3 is CASSQDQANRETQPQHF. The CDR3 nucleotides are TGCGCCAGCAGCCAAGATCAGGCCAACAGGGAAACTCAGCCCCAGCATTTT.

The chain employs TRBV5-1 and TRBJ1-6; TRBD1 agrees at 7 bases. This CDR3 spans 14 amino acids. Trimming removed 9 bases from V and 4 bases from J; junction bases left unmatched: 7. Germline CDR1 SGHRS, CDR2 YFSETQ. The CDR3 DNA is TGCGCCACTGCAACAGGGGATTATAATTCACCCCTCCACTTT. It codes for CATATGDYNSPLHF.

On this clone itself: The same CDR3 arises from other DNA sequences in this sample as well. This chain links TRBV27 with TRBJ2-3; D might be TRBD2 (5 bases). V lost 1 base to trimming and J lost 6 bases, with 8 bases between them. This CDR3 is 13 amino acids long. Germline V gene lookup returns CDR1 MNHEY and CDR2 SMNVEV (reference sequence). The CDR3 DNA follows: TGTGCCAGCAGTTTATTGGGAGCGGATACGCAGTATTTT. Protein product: CASSLLGADTQYF.

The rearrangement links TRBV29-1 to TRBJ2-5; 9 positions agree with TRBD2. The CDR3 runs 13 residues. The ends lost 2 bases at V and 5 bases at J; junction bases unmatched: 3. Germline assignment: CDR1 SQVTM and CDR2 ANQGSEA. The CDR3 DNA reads TGCAGCGTTGAAAGCGGGGGGACTGAGACCCAGTACTTC. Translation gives CSVESGGTETQYF. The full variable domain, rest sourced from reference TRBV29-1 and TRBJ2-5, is SAVISQKPSRDICQRGTSLTIQCQVDSQVTMMFWYRQQPGQSLTLIATANQGSEATYESGFVIDKFPISRPNLTFSTLTVSNMSPEDSSIYLCSVESGGTETQYFGPGTRLLVL.

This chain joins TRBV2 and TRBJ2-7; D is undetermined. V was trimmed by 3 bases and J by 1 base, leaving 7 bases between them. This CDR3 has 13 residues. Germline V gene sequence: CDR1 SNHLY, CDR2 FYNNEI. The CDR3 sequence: CASSEFMSYEQYF. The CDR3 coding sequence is TGTGCCAGCAGTGAGTTCATGTCCTACGAGCAGTACTTC.

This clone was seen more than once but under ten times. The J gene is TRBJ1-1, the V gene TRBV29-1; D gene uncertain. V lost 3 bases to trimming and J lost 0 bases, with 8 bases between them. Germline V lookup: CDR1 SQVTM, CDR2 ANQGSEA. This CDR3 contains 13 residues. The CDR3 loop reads CSVEDGLNTEAFF. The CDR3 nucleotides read TGCAGCGTTGAGGACGGACTGAACACTGAAGCTTTCTTT.

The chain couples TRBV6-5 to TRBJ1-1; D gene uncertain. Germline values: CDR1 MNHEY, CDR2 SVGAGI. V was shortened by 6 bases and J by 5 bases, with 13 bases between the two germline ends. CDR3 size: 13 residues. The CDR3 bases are TGTGCCAGCAGCGATCTAGGGTGGACTGAAGCTTTCTTT. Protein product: CASSDLGWTEAFF.

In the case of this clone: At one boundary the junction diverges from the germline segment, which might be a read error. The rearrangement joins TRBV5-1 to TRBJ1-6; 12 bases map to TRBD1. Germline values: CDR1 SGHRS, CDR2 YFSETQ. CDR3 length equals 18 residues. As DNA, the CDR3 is TGCGCCAACAGCTTGGGACAGGGGGCGAGCATCCTACATTCACCCCTCCACTTT. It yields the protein CANSLGQGASILHSPLHF.

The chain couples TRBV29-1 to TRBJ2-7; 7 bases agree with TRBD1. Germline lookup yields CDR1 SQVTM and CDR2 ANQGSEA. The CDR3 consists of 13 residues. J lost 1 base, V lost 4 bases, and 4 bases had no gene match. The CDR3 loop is CSVVTGESYEQYF. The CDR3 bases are TGCAGCGTTGTAACAGGGGAGTCCTACGAGCAGTACTTC.

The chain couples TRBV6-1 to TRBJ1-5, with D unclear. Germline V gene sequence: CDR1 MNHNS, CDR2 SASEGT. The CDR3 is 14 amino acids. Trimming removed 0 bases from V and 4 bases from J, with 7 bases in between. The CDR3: CASSEAGVNQPQHF. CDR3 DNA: TGTGCCAGCAGTGAAGCCGGGGTTAATCAGCCCCAGCATTTT.

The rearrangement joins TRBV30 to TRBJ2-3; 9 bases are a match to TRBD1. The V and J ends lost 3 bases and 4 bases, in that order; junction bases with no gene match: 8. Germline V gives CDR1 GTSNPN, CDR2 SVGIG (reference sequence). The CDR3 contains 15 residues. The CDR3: CAWREDRGWADTQYF. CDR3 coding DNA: TGTGCCTGGAGGGAGGACAGGGGCTGGGCAGATACGCAGTATTTT.

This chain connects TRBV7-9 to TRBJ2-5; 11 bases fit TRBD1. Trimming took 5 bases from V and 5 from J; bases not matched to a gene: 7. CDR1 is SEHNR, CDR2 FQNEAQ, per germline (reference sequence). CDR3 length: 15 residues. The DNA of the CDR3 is TGTGCCAGCAGCCCCCAGGACAGGGGGCAGGAGACCCAGTACTTC. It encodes CASSPQDRGQETQYF.

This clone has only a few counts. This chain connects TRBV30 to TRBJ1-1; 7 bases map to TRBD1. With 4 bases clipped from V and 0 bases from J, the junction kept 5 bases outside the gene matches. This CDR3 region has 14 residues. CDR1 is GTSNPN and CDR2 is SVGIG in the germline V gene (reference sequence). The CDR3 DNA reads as TGTGCCTGGAACCGGGACAGTGTGAACACTGAAGCTTTCTTT. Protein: CAWNRDSVNTEAFF. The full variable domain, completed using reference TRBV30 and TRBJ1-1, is SQTIHQWPATLVQPVGSPLSLECTVEGTSNPNLYWYRQAAGRGLQLLFYSVGIGQISSEVPQNLSASRPQDRQFILSSKKLLLSDSGFYLCAWNRDSVNTEAFFGQGTRLTVV.

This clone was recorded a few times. DNA for the CDR3: TGTGCCAGCGGATTTGTAAATGAGCAGTTCTTC. Protein: CASGFVNEQFF. The V gene is TRBV6-5, the J gene TRBJ2-1; D is unclear. The CDR3 is made up of 11 amino acids. Trimming shortened V by 8 bases and J by 7 bases, and 9 bases separated the two germline ends. Germline values: CDR1 MNHEY, CDR2 SVGAGI.